The 2 T cell receptor beta chains presented below share a single source sample, sequenced in a study of HIV-infected patients and healthy controls. Whole blood was used without fractionation, so all unsorted peripheral T cells were included. cDNA was made from about 500 ng RNA using alpha and beta constant primers. Each of the alpha and beta chains got its own library through chain-specific third strand synthesis with indices. TCRdb called the 5' RACE reads again in MiXCR, with one record for every CDR3 protein. This sample has 4,500 to 7,000 distinct CDR3 sequences, with roughly 10% found just once. Material: blood, obtained before antiretroviral therapy. All receptors derive from an adult with HIV infection.

This clonotype showed up many times. The chain carries TRBV28 and TRBJ2-3; no firm D call. Looked up from germline, CDR1 is MDHEN and CDR2 is SYDVKM. V gave up 3 bases and J gave up 1 base, with 8 bases separating them. The length of the CDR3 is 14 residues. CDR3 loop: CASSFSEGTDTQYF. The CDR3 DNA reads TGTGCCAGCAGTTTTTCAGAGGGCACAGATACGCAGTATTTT.

This clonotype ranks as medium-sized (0.01 to 0.1%). V is TRBV27 and J is TRBJ1-5; D perhaps matches TRBD1 (6 bases). Germline lookup yields CDR1 MNHEY and CDR2 SMNVEV (reference sequence). V shed 3 bases and J shed 4 bases, with 10 bases lying between them. The CDR3 totals 14 residues. CDR3 DNA sequence: TGTGCCAGCAGTTTGTCAGGGGCTAATCAGCCCCAGCATTTT. Its protein product is CASSLSGANQPQHF.